This is a list of T cell receptor beta chains from one sample in a study of cytomegalovirus exposure and HLA in healthy donors. TCRdb keeps only in-frame clones here, not all; method: immunoSEQ multiplex PCR. The sample has 150,000 to 200,000 clones; just over 75% are singletons. Sequenced: PBMCs. Receptors originate from a man in his forties or fifties in good health and CMV-seronegative. Both conserved end residues are part of each CDR3. The D gene is left open where the match is weak. Expanded clones get a size class; other rows say once, few or many, or leave the size out.

TRBV6-5	.	.	TRBJ2-1	TGTGCCAGCAGCCTCTGGGGAGTTTCGTCTGAGCAGTTCTTC	CASSLWGVSSEQFF
TRBV11-2	.	.	TRBJ2-7	TGTGCCAGCAGCCAGGACTCTTACGAGCAGTACTTC	CASSQDSYEQYF
TRBV5-1	.	.	TRBJ1-1	TGCGCCAGCAGCTTGGCAGGGTTATCTGAAGCTTTCTTT	CASSLAGLSEAFF
TRBV11-2	.	once	TRBJ1-4	TGTGCCAGCAGTCGACAGTCAACTAATGAAAAACTGTTTTTT	CASSRQSTNEKLFF
TRBV7-3	.	.	TRBJ2-7	TGTGCCAGCAGCTTAATCAACTACGAGCAGTACTTC	CASSLINYEQYF
TRBV5-1	TRBD1	few	TRBJ1-5	TGCGCCAGCAGTTGGACAGGGAATACGCCCCAGCATTTT	CASSWTGNTPQHF
TRBV6-1	.	.	TRBJ1-1	TGTGCCAGCACGGATTACCAGGGCACTGAAGCTTTCTTT	CASTDYQGTEAFF
TRBV7-2	.	.	TRBJ2-3	TGTGCCAGCAGCTTAGACGCGGGAGATACGCAGTATTTT	CASSLDAGDTQYF
TRBV5-1	TRBD1	few	TRBJ1-2	TGCGCCAGCAGCCCCGGACAGGGGGACTATGGCTACACCTTC	CASSPGQGDYGYTF
TRBV27	.	.	TRBJ2-1	TGTGCCAGCGGGAAACGGGGTACCTACAATGAGCAGTTCTTC	CASGKRGTYNEQFF
TRBV4-1	.	.	TRBJ2-7	TGCGCCAGCAGTTCATCCTACGAGCAGTACTTC	CASSSSYEQYF
TRBV2	.	.	TRBJ2-5	TGTGCCAGCCAGGGCATCGTTGGGCAAGAGACCCAGTACTTC	CASQGIVGQETQYF
TRBV19	.	.	TRBJ1-1	TGTGCCAGTAGTCCCATGAACACTGAAGCTTTCTTT	CASSPMNTEAFF
TRBV30	.	.	TRBJ2-2	TGTGCCTGGAGTGTAAGCTCCGGGGAGCTGTTTTTT	CAWSVSSGELFF
TRBV6-6	TRBD1	.	TRBJ2-7	TGTGCCAGCAGTAGGCCGGGACAGGGTCTTTTTGAGCAGTACTTC	CASSRPGQGLFEQYF